These T cell receptor beta chains were read from a single sample in a study of identical twins. TCRdb redid the calling of the 5' RACE reads with MiXCR, one entry per CDR3 protein. This sample has approximately 230,000 distinct CDR3 sequences, with 6% to 7% found just once. This sample also belongs to another study, concerning T cells expressing NK-cell markers.

The sample consisted of CD8+ T cells sorted from blood. Receptors were obtained from a woman aged 18-35 years in good health. Each CDR3 is given with its conserved first and last residue. The D gene is left open where the match is weak. Some rows have no size entry. The others give once, few or many, or a class for an expanded clone.

j_gene,abundance,d_gene,v_gene,CDR3nt,CDR3aa
TRBJ2-1,NA,NA,TRBV5-6,TGTGCCAGCAGCTTGGGCCTTAGAAGAGTCAGGGGCAATGAGCAGTTCTTC,CASSLGLRRVRGNEQFF
TRBJ1-1,NA,NA,TRBV6-1,TGTGCCAGCAGCTGGACCACAGAGACGAACACTGAAGCTTTCTTT,CASSWTTETNTEAFF
TRBJ2-3,medium-sized,NA,TRBV7-9,TGTGCCAGCAGCTTGGCGGTAACCACAGATACGCAGTATTTT,CASSLAVTTDTQYF
TRBJ2-1,few,TRBD2,TRBV10-2,TGCGCCAGCGCCGGGACTAGCGGGGGTACCTACAATGAGCAGTTCTTC,CASAGTSGGTYNEQFF
TRBJ2-6,NA,NA,TRBV15,TGTGCCACCAGCAGAGAGACTACCGGGGCCAACGTCCTGACTTTC,CATSRETTGANVLTF
TRBJ2-7,few,TRBD1,TRBV5-5,TGTGCCAGCAGCTCCCCGGGACAGGGGGCCTTGGAGCAGTACTTC,CASSSPGQGALEQYF
TRBJ2-7,many,NA,TRBV10-1,TGCGCCAGCAGTGTGAACAGGGACTCCTACGAGCAGTACTTC,CASSVNRDSYEQYF
TRBJ2-7,few,NA,TRBV15,TGTGCCACCAGCAGACCCCAGGGGAGCGAGCAGTACTTC,CATSRPQGSEQYF
TRBJ1-1,few,NA,TRBV2,TGTGCCAGCACCCGGAGACCAGTGGACACTGAAGCTTTCTTT,CASTRRPVDTEAFF
TRBJ2-1,many,NA,TRBV20-1,TGCAGTGCTAGAGTGGTAGGGGCGGACTACAATGAGCAGTTCTTC,CSARVVGADYNEQFF
TRBJ2-1,NA,NA,TRBV10-2,TGCGCCAGCAGTGAGCAGGGGCAACTCGGGGCCCTTTCTCACAATGAGCAGTTCTTC,CASSEQGQLGALSHNEQFF
TRBJ2-1,few,NA,TRBV30,TGTGCCTGGAGTATTGCACAGCTTTACTCCTACAATGAGCAGTTCTTC,CAWSIAQLYSYNEQFF
TRBJ2-5,NA,NA,TRBV15,TGTGCCACCAGCAGAGGTCCCGGCGGGCAAGAGACCCAGTACTTC,CATSRGPGGQETQYF
TRBJ2-3,NA,NA,TRBV9,TGTGCCAGCAGCGTAGACGGAGAAGATACGCAGTATTTT,CASSVDGEDTQYF
TRBJ2-2,many,NA,TRBV25-1,TGTGCCAGCAAACAGGGGAACACCGGGGAGCTGTTTTTT,CASKQGNTGELFF
TRBJ2-3,NA,NA,TRBV6-5,TGTGCCAGCAGTTTATGGCGGGGAAGTCCAAAGGACACAGATACGCAGTATTTT,CASSLWRGSPKDTDTQYF
TRBJ1-1,many,NA,TRBV5-8,TGTGCCAGCAGCCCGGGGGGGCCCGAAGCTTTCTTT,CASSPGGPEAFF
TRBJ2-7,many,TRBD2,TRBV7-9,TGTGCCAGCACCGGGACTAGCGGAAACTACGAGCAGTACTTC,CASTGTSGNYEQYF
TRBJ2-7,NA,TRBD1,TRBV14,TGTGCCAGCAGCCACTTAGGGGGCAGTGAGCAGTACTTC,CASSHLGGSEQYF
TRBJ2-7,NA,TRBD2,TRBV11-2,TGTGCCAGCAGCTTAGATTCTAGCGGGCCGCCCTACGAGCAGTACTTC,CASSLDSSGPPYEQYF
TRBJ2-7,many,NA,TRBV4-3,TGCGCCAGCAGCCAGACCCTGGCCTACGAGCAGTACTTC,CASSQTLAYEQYF
TRBJ2-2,NA,NA,TRBV2,TGTGCCAGCAGTGAGAGGTTCGGGGAGCTGTTTTTT,CASSERFGELFF